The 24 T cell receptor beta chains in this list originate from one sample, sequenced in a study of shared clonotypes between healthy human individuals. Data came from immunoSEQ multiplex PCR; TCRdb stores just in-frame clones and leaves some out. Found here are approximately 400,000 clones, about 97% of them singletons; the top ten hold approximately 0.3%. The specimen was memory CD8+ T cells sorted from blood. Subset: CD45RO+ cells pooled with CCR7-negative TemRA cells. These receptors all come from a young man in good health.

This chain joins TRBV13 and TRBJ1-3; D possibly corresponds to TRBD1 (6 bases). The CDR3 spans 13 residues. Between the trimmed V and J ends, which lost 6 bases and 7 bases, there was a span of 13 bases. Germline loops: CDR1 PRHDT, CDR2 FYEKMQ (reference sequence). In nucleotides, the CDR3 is TGTGCCAGCAGGTTCGCAGGGGCGAACACCATATATTTT. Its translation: CASRFAGANTIYF.

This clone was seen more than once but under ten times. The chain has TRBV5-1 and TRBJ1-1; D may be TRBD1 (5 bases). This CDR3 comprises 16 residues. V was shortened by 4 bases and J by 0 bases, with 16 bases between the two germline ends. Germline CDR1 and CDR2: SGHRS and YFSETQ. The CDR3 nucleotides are TGCGCCAGCAGCCCGGGGCAGCTCGTGATGAACACTGAAGCTTTCTTT. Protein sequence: CASSPGQLVMNTEAFF.

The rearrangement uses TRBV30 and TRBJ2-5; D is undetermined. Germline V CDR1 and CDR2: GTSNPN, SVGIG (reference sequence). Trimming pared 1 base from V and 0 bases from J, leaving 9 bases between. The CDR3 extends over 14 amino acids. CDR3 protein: CAWSALQYQETQYF. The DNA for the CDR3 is TGTGCCTGGAGTGCCCTGCAGTACCAAGAGACCCAGTACTTC.

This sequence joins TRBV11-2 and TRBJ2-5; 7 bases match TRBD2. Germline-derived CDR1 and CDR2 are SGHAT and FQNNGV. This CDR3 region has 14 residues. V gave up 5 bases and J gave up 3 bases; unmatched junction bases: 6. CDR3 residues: CASSPPGGKETQYF. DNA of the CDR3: TGTGCCAGCAGCCCCCCCGGGGGGAAAGAGACCCAGTACTTC. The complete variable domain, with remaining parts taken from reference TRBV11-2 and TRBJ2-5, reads EAGVAQSPRYKIIEKRQSVAFWCNPISGHATLYWYQQILGQGPKLLIQFQNNGVVDDSQLPKDRFSAERLKGVDSTLKIQPAKLEDSAVYLCASSPPGGKETQYFGPGTRLLVL.

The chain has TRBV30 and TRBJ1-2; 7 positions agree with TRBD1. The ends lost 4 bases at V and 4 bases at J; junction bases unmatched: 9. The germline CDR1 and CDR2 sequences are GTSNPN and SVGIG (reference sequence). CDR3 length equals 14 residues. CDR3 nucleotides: TGTGCCTGGACGGGGACACAGGGGACCTATGGCTACACCTTC. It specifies CAWTGTQGTYGYTF.

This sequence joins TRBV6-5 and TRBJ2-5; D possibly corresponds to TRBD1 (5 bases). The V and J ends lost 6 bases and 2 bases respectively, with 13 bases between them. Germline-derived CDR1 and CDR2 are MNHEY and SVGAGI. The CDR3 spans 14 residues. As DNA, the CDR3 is TGTGCCAGCAGACTGACAGTCCTGCAAGAGACCCAGTACTTC. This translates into CASRLTVLQETQYF.

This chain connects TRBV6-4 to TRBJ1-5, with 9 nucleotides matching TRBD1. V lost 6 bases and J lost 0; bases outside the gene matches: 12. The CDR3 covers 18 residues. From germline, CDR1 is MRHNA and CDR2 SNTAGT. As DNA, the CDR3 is TGTGCCAGCAGCACTCCGGGACAGGGAATGGATAGCAATCAGCCCCAGCATTTT. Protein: CASSTPGQGMDSNQPQHF.

Here the CDR3 DNA reads TGTGCCAGTAGTATAGCGACTAGCGGGAGCTTGTCCTACAATGAGCAGTTCTTC. Protein product: CASSIATSGSLSYNEQFF. This chain uses TRBV19 with TRBJ2-1, with 12 bases identical to TRBD2. Germline V CDR1 and CDR2: LNHDA, SQIVND (reference sequence). J lost 1 base, V lost 1 base, and 5 bases had no gene match. The CDR3 loop spans 18 amino acids.

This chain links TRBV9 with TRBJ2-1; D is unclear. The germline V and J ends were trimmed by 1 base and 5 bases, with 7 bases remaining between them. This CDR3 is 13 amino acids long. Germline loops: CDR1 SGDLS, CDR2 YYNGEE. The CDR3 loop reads CASSVSRNNEQFF. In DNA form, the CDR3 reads TGTGCCAGCAGCGTATCTCGGAACAATGAGCAGTTCTTC.

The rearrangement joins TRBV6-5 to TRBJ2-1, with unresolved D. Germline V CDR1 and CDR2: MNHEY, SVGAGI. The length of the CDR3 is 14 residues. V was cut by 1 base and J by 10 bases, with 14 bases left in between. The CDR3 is CASSYFTSRAEQFF. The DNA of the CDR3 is TGTGCCAGCAGTTACTTTACGTCCAGAGCCGAGCAGTTCTTC.

In DNA, the CDR3 is TGTGCCAGTAGTATAGAACCCCCCCAACGGGCATATGAAAAACTGTTTTTT. Translation: CASSIEPPQRAYEKLFF. The rearrangement links TRBV19 to TRBJ1-4; no definite D call. The length of the CDR3 is 17 residues. Germline V CDR1 and CDR2: LNHDA, SQIVND (reference sequence). V lost 0 bases and J 6 bases, leaving 17 bases between the germline ends.

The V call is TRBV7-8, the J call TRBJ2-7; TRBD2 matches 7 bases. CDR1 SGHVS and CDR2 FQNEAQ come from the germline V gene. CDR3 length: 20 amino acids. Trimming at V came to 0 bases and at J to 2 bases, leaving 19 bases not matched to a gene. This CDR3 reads CASSLARALAVQKVTYEQYF. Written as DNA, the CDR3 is TGTGCCAGCAGCTTAGCGAGAGCGCTAGCGGTTCAGAAGGTCACCTACGAGCAGTACTTC.

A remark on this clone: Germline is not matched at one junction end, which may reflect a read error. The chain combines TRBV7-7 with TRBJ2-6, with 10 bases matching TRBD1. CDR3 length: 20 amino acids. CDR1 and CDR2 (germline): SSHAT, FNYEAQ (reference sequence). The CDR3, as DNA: TGTGCTAGCAGCTCGTATTTCGCCGGGACAGGGGCCTCTGGGGCCAACGTCCTGACTTTC. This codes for CASSSYFAGTGASGANVLTF.

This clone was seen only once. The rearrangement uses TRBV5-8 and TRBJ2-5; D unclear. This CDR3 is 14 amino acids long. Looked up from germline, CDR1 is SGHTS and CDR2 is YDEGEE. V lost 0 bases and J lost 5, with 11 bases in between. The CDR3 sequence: CASSLEVISETQYF. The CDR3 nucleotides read TGTGCCAGCAGCTTGGAGGTGATTTCCGAGACCCAGTACTTC.

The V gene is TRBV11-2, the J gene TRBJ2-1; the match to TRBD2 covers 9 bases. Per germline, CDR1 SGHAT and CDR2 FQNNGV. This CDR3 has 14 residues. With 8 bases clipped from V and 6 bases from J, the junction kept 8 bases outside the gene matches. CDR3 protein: CASAGGSGPNEQFF. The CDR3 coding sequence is TGTGCCAGCGCGGGAGGGTCGGGGCCCAATGAGCAGTTCTTC. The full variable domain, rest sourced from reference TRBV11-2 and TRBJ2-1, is EAGVAQSPRYKIIEKRQSVAFWCNPISGHATLYWYQQILGQGPKLLIQFQNNGVVDDSQLPKDRFSAERLKGVDSTLKIQPAKLEDSAVYLCASAGGSGPNEQFFGPGTRLTVL.

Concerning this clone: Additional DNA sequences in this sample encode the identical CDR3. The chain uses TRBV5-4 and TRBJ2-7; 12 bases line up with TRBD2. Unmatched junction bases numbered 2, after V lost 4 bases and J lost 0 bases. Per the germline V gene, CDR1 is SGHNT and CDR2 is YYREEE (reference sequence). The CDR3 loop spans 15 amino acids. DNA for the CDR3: TGTGCCAGCAGCACGACTAGCGGGAGCTCCTACGAGCAGTACTTC. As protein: CASSTTSGSSYEQYF. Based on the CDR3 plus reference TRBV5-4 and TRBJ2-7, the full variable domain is ETGVTQSPTHLIKTRGQQVTLRCSSQSGHNTVSWYQQALGQGPQFIFQYYREEENGRGNFPPRFSGLQFPNYSSELNVNALELDDSALYLCASSTTSGSSYEQYFGPGTRLTVT.

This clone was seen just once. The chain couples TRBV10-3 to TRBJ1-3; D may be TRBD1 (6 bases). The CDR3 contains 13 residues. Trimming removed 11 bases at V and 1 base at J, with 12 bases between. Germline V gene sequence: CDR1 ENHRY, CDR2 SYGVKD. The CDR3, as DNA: TGTGCCTCCAGGGGTTTGTCTGGAAACACCATATATTTT. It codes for CASRGLSGNTIYF.

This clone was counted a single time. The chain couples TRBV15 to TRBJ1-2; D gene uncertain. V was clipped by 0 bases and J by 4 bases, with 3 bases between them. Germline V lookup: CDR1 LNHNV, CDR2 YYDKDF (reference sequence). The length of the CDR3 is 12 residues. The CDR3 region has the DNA TGTGCCACCAGCAGAGATCTCTATGGCTACACCTTC. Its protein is CATSRDLYGYTF. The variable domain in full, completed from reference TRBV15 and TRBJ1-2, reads DAMVIQNPRYQVTQFGKPVTLSCSQTLNHNVMYWYQQKSSQAPKLLFHYYDKDFNNEADTPDNFQSRRPNTSFCFLDIRSPGLGDTAMYLCATSRDLYGYTFGSGTRLTVV.

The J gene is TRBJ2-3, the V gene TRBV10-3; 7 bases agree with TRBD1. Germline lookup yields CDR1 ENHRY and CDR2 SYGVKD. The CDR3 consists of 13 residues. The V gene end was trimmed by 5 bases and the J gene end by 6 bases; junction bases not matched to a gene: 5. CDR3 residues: CAISYEQGDTQYF. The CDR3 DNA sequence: TGTGCCATCAGTTACGAACAGGGGGATACGCAGTATTTT.

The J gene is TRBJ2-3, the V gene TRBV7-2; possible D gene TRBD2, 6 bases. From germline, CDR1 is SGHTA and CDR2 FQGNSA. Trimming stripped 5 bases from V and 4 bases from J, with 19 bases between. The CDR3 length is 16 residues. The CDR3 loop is CASSPTGTFPSDTQYF. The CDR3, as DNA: TGTGCCAGCAGCCCAACTGGGACTTTCCCATCAGATACGCAGTATTTT.

The CDR3 reads CAISDLNNEQFF. CDR3 DNA sequence: TGTGCCATCAGTGACCTAAACAATGAGCAGTTCTTC. The V call is TRBV10-3, the J call TRBJ2-1; no reliable D call. Trimming removed 3 bases at V and 5 bases at J, with 5 bases between. CDR3 length: 12 residues. Germline values: CDR1 ENHRY, CDR2 SYGVKD.

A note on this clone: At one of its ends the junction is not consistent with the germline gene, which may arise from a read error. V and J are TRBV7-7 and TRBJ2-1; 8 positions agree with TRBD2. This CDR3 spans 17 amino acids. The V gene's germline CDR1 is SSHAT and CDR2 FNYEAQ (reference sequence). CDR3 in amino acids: CASSPTPGLGGYNEQFF. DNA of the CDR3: TGTGCTAGCAGCCCTACGCCGGGACTAGGGGGCTACAATGAGCAGTTCTTC.

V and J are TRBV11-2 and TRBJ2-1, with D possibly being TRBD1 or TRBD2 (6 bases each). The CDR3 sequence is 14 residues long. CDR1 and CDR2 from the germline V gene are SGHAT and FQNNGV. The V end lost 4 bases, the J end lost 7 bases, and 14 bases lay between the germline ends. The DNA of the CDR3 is TGTGCCAGCAGCTCCATCCGGGGGCTAAATGAGCAGTTCTTC. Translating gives CASSSIRGLNEQFF.

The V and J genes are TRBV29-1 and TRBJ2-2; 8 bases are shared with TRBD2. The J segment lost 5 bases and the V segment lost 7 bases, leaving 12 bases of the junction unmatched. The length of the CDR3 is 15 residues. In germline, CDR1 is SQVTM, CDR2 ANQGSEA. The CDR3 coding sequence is TGCAGCGGCATCCAGCGGGAGATGAGAACCGGGGAGCTGTTTTTT. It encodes CSGIQREMRTGELFF.